One sample yielded the 23 T cell receptor beta chains listed below, sequenced in a study of cytomegalovirus exposure and HLA in healthy donors. Primers included in the PCR were 60 Vbeta and 13 Jbeta primers. The assay was immunoSEQ multiplex PCR, and TCRdb's table has in-frame clones only and misses some. The sample lists over 150,000 clones, around 69% seen once, with around 1.5% in the top ten. The sample taken for sequencing was PBMCs. All receptors derive from a man in his 60s in good health and CMV-seronegative.

The chain has TRBV11-3 and TRBJ1-2; 8 nucleotides match TRBD1. The CDR3 loop spans 15 amino acids. CDR1 is SGHNT and CDR2 is YENEEA in the germline V gene. V shed 7 bases, J shed 4 bases, and the junction held 11 bases outside the gene matches. The CDR3 bases are TGTGCCAGCACCCTCCAGGGGGCGTCCATCTATGGCTACACCTTC. Amino acid sequence: CASTLQGASIYGYTF.

In this sample, this clone turned up once. This sequence joins TRBV11-2 and TRBJ2-7; D is unresolved. V dropped 2 bases and J dropped 0 bases, with 11 bases sitting between them. The CDR3 is 15 residues long. In germline, CDR1 is SGHAT, CDR2 FQNNGV. The CDR3 DNA follows: TGTGCCAGCAGCTTACAGGTCCACGGCTCCTACGAGCAGTACTTC. Amino acids: CASSLQVHGSYEQYF.

This chain connects TRBV18 to TRBJ2-7; 8 bases align to TRBD1. The CDR3 spans 15 residues. The germline V gene encodes CDR1 KGHSH and CDR2 LQKENI. Unmatched junction bases numbered 8, after V lost 4 bases and J lost 3 bases. CDR3 amino acids: CASSQQGAGYYEQYF. The CDR3 DNA reads TGTGCCAGCTCACAGCAGGGGGCCGGATACTACGAGCAGTACTTC.

This clone appeared a few times. CDR3 sequence: CASSFGRGHTDTQYF. DNA for the CDR3: TGTGCCAGCAGTTTCGGCAGGGGGCACACAGATACGCAGTATTTT. The gene calls are TRBV6-1 and TRBJ2-3; 8 bases map to TRBD1. Looked up from germline, CDR1 is MNHNS and CDR2 is SASEGT. Germline trimming cut 5 bases from V and 2 bases from J; bases unmatched to any gene: 6. The CDR3 contains 15 residues.

The chain has TRBV5-4 and TRBJ2-3; D is possibly TRBD2 (6 bases). The CDR3 is 16 residues long. Germline V gene lookup returns CDR1 SGHNT and CDR2 YYREEE (reference sequence). V shed 0 bases and J shed 2 bases, with 13 bases lying between them. The CDR3 DNA reads TGTGCCAGCAGCTTGGTGCGGGGCCTAACCACAGATACGCAGTATTTT. Its protein is CASSLVRGLTTDTQYF. The variable domain in full, completed from reference TRBV5-4 and TRBJ2-3, reads ETGVTQSPTHLIKTRGQQVTLRCSSQSGHNTVSWYQQALGQGPQFIFQYYREEENGRGNFPPRFSGLQFPNYSSELNVNALELDDSALYLCASSLVRGLTTDTQYFGPGTRLTVL.

The chain links TRBV9 to TRBJ2-1; tentatively, D is TRBD2 (6 bases). V was pared by 4 bases and J by 0 bases, with 23 bases between. CDR3 size: 19 residues. Germline V lookup: CDR1 SGDLS, CDR2 YYNGEE. The CDR3 nucleotides read TGTGCCAGCAGCCCCACTCCAACGGGAGTTCTAACCTCCTACAATGAGCAGTTCTTC. It translates to CASSPTPTGVLTSYNEQFF.

The V gene is TRBV9, the J gene TRBJ2-7, with D perhaps TRBD2 (6 bases). This CDR3 has 16 residues. The germline gives CDR1 SGDLS, CDR2 YYNGEE. V was pared by 0 bases and J by 2 bases, with 15 bases between. CDR3 residues: CASSVDSGGGAYEQYF. The DNA for the CDR3 is TGTGCCAGCAGCGTAGATAGTGGCGGCGGGGCCTACGAGCAGTACTTC.

The V and J genes are TRBV2 and TRBJ1-5; D is undetermined. Germline values: CDR1 SNHLY, CDR2 FYNNEI. The CDR3 spans 16 residues. V lost 2 bases and J 4 bases, leaving 15 bases between the germline ends. CDR3 DNA sequence: TGTGCCAGCAGTGAACGGCACGGAGTCTCAAATCAGCCCCAGCATTTT. This translates into CASSERHGVSNQPQHF. Supplemented by reference TRBV2 and TRBJ1-5, the full variable domain reads EPEVTQTPSHQVTQMGQEVILRCVPISNHLYFYWYRQILGQKVEFLVSFYNNEISEKSEIFDDQFSVERPDGSNFTLKIRSTKLEDSAMYFCASSERHGVSNQPQHFGDGTRLSIL.

The chain has TRBV28 and TRBJ1-5; TRBD1 agrees at 8 bases. The CDR3 loop spans 16 amino acids. J lost 3 bases, V lost 4 bases, and 8 bases had no gene match. From germline, CDR1 is MDHEN and CDR2 SYDVKM. The CDR3 bases are TGTGCCAGCAGTTCCCGGACAGGGACAATCAATCAGCCCCAGCATTTT. This gives the protein CASSSRTGTINQPQHF.

Comment on this clone: A read error may account for a junction end that differs from germline. The chain links TRBV28 to TRBJ2-7, with 9 nucleotides matching TRBD1. CDR1 is MDHEN, CDR2 SYDVKM, per germline. The CDR3 covers 13 residues. The CDR3 protein is CASSLLRTGVPIF. The CDR3, as DNA: TGTGCCAGCAGTTTGTTACGGACAGGGGTCCCCATCTTC.

The V gene is TRBV7-9, the J gene TRBJ2-7, with TRBD2 as a possible D gene (6 bases). This CDR3 has 15 amino acids. Germline V gene sequence: CDR1 SEHNR, CDR2 FQNEAQ (reference sequence). The V end was cut by 5 bases, the J end by 3 bases, with 17 bases between. The CDR3 region is CASSTTRKDVYEQYF. For the CDR3, the DNA is TGTGCCAGCAGCACGACTAGGAAGGATGTCTACGAGCAGTACTTC. Drawing the rest from reference TRBV7-9 and TRBJ2-7, the complete variable domain is DTGVSQNPRHKITKRGQNVTFRCDPISEHNRLYWYRQTLGQGPEFLTYFQNEAQLEKSRLLSDRFSAERPKGSFSTLEIQRTEQGDSAMYLCASSTTRKDVYEQYFGPGTRLTVT.

This chain links TRBV10-3 with TRBJ2-5, with TRBD2 matching 8 bases. J was trimmed by 5 bases and V by 6 bases; bases with no gene match: 8. CDR1 ENHRY and CDR2 SYGVKD come from the germline V gene. This CDR3 spans 14 amino acids. The CDR3 nucleotides read TGTGCCATCAGGAAAACTAGCGGACTGGAGACCCAGTACTTC. It specifies CAIRKTSGLETQYF.

The gene calls are TRBV29-1 and TRBJ1-2; 9 bases line up with TRBD1. This CDR3 comprises 14 residues. Trimming took 0 bases from V and 8 from J; bases not matched to a gene: 7. Germline V gene lookup returns CDR1 SQVTM and CDR2 ANQGSEA. CDR3 region: CSVEDPGQGHGYTF. DNA of the CDR3: TGCAGCGTTGAAGATCCGGGACAGGGTCACGGCTACACCTTC.

This clone was seen only a few times. The J gene is TRBJ2-1, the V gene TRBV25-1; the match to TRBD1 covers 9 bases. Germline V gene sequence: CDR1 MGHDK, CDR2 SYGVNS. This CDR3 contains 16 residues. V gave up 3 bases and J gave up 8 bases; unmatched junction bases: 11. The DNA of the CDR3 is TGTGCCAGCAGTGAGGCTGGGACAGGGATCTATCATGAGCAGTTCTTC. Protein: CASSEAGTGIYHEQFF.

V is TRBV5-1 and J is TRBJ2-7; the match to TRBD1 covers 8 bases. V lost 0 bases and J lost 4; bases outside the gene matches: 6. This CDR3 contains 15 residues. Germline V lookup: CDR1 SGHRS, CDR2 YFSETQ. For the CDR3, the DNA is TGCGCCAGCAGCTTGGCCCCAGGACAGGGTTACGAGCAGTACTTC. Amino acids: CASSLAPGQGYEQYF.

This clone has more than one count but fewer than ten. This sequence joins TRBV5-1 and TRBJ1-3, with D maybe TRBD1 (6 bases). CDR1 and CDR2 from the germline V gene are SGHRS and YFSETQ. Trimming cost V 5 bases and J 0 bases, with 15 bases left between them. The CDR3 consists of 16 residues. The CDR3 here is CASRPSGGHSGNTIYF. CDR3 sequence (DNA): TGCGCCAGCAGACCGAGCGGGGGGCACTCTGGAAACACCATATATTTT.

This chain connects TRBV6-6 to TRBJ2-7; 10 bases fit TRBD1. After removal of 5 bases from V and 2 bases from J, the junction contained 6 bases not matched to a gene. The germline CDR1 and CDR2 sequences are MNHNY and SVGAGI (reference sequence). This CDR3 is built from 15 residues. The CDR3 DNA sequence: TGTGCCAGCAGTACGGGGGACAGGGGTACCTACGAGCAGTACTTC. This translates into CASSTGDRGTYEQYF.

In its sample, this clone was seen a few times. The chain carries TRBV7-2 and TRBJ2-5; maybe TRBD1 (6 bases). The last part of the DNA fits TRBJ2-7 better; the J call may be wrong. CDR1 is SGHTA and CDR2 is FQGNSA in the germline V gene. The CDR3 spans 14 residues. CDR3 nucleotides: TGTGCCAGCAGCCCGCAGGGGCCGCCCTACGAGCAGTACTTC. Its protein product is CASSPQGPPYEQYF.

V is TRBV19 and J is TRBJ2-5, with 10 bases matching TRBD2. The germline CDR1 and CDR2 sequences are LNHDA and SQIVND (reference sequence). The CDR3 has 15 amino acids. The V and J ends lost 10 bases and 4 bases, in that order; junction bases with no gene match: 12. CDR3 region: CATGVAGGLLETQYF. The CDR3, as DNA: TGTGCCACGGGGGTAGCGGGGGGCCTTCTAGAGACCCAGTACTTC.

This clone was recorded only once. The chain recombines TRBV19 with TRBJ2-3, with D possibly matching TRBD2 (6 bases). The CDR3 extends over 14 amino acids. V was trimmed by 6 bases and J by 3 bases, leaving 13 bases between them. The germline V gene encodes CDR1 LNHDA and CDR2 SQIVND (reference sequence). The CDR3 nucleotides are TGTGCCAGTAGAGGCGGGGTAAGAACAGATACGCAGTATTTT. This codes for CASRGGVRTDTQYF. The variable domain in full, completed from reference TRBV19 and TRBJ2-3, reads DGGITQSPKYLFRKEGQNVTLSCEQNLNHDAMYWYRQDPGQGLRLIYYSQIVNDFQKGDIAEGYSVSREKKESFPLTVTSAQKNPTAFYLCASRGGVRTDTQYFGPGTRLTVL.

The genes are TRBV5-1 and TRBJ2-3; 9 nucleotides agree with TRBD2. This CDR3 comprises 15 residues. V was pared by 3 bases and J by 2 bases, with 4 bases of the junction left unmatched. Germline values: CDR1 SGHRS, CDR2 YFSETQ. CDR3 DNA: TGCGCCAGCAGCTCCTTAGCGGGAGCCACAGATACGCAGTATTTT. It translates to CASSSLAGATDTQYF.

This clone came up once. The chain employs TRBV7-9 and TRBJ2-3; 7 bases line up with TRBD1. V shed 7 bases and J 8 bases; nucleotides not matched to a gene: 6. CDR1 SEHNR and CDR2 FQNEAQ come from the germline V gene (reference sequence). The length of the CDR3 is 12 residues. CDR3 nucleotide sequence: TGTGCCAGCACCCGACAGGGCGGTACGCAGTATTTT. Its translation: CASTRQGGTQYF.

The chain employs TRBV5-4 and TRBJ1-1, with TRBD1 matching over 10 bases. This CDR3 has 15 amino acids. CDR1 is SGHNT and CDR2 is YYREEE in the germline V gene (reference sequence). V lost 0 bases, J lost 4 bases, and 3 bases stayed unmatched. The CDR3, as DNA: TGTGCCAGCAGCTTGGGGGGACAGGGGAGCACTGAAGCTTTCTTT. Amino acid sequence: CASSLGGQGSTEAFF. Based on the CDR3 plus reference TRBV5-4 and TRBJ1-1, the full variable domain is ETGVTQSPTHLIKTRGQQVTLRCSSQSGHNTVSWYQQALGQGPQFIFQYYREEENGRGNFPPRFSGLQFPNYSSELNVNALELDDSALYLCASSLGGQGSTEAFFGQGTRLTVV.